These 19 T cell receptor beta chains came from one sample sequenced in a study of T cells in Graves' hyperthyroidism and ophthalmopathy. RNA transcripts served as the template for amplifying TCR beta CDR3 regions. Carried out on the TCR CDR3, a first-round RT-PCR used the HTBI primer set. One entry per CDR3 protein, called by TCRdb with MiXCR from the multiplex PCR reads. This table has some 440,000 distinct CDR3 sequences, about a sixth appearing once. Sequencing was carried out using blood. Source of these receptors: a young woman with Graves' hyperthyroidism.

The chain couples TRBV5-1 to TRBJ1-3; D might be TRBD1 (6 bases). Per germline, CDR1 SGHRS and CDR2 YFSETQ. The germline V and J ends were trimmed by 4 bases and 0 bases, with 14 bases remaining between them. The CDR3 consists of 16 residues. CDR3 loop: CASSLLTGTSGNTIYF. The DNA for the CDR3 is TGCGCCAGCAGCCTGTTGACAGGTACCTCTGGAAACACCATATATTTT.

This clonotype has a count of ten or more. This sequence joins TRBV7-9 and TRBJ1-1; D is possibly TRBD1 (5 bases). Per the germline V gene, CDR1 is SEHNR and CDR2 is FQNEAQ (reference sequence). The CDR3 loop spans 15 amino acids. V lost 5 bases to trimming and J lost 6 bases, with 19 bases between them. The CDR3 protein is CASSPHSGQTSEAFF. The CDR3 DNA sequence: TGTGCCAGCAGCCCTCACTCGGGGCAGACTTCTGAAGCTTTCTTT.

This clonotype was seen repeatedly, ten times or more. The V gene is TRBV7-8, the J gene TRBJ1-1; 7 positions match TRBD1. The junction had 10 bases not matched to a gene; V was cut back by 6 bases and J by 6 bases. The germline gives CDR1 SGHVS, CDR2 FQNEAQ. The CDR3 runs to 14 residues. In nucleotides, the CDR3 is TGTGCCAGCAGTTCCACAGGGGCGGGAGCTGAAGCTTTCTTT. Translation: CASSSTGAGAEAFF.

Ten or more counts support this clonotype. The V gene is TRBV20-1, the J gene TRBJ2-7; D gene unclear. The CDR3 has 10 amino acids. Trimming stripped 1 base from V and 5 bases from J, with 3 bases between. Germline loops: CDR1 DFQATT, CDR2 SNEGSKA (reference sequence). DNA of the CDR3: TGCAGTGCTAGAGCAAACGAGCAGTACTTC. Amino acids: CSARANEQYF.

Ten or more counts support this clonotype. The chain employs TRBV12-3 or TRBV12-4 and TRBJ2-5; D possibly uses TRBD1 or TRBD2 (6 bases each). V lost 7 bases and J 4 bases, leaving 16 bases between the germline ends. This CDR3 is built from 14 residues. CDR3 nucleotides: TGTGCCAGCAACCCAAGAGGGGGAGGAGAGACCCAGTACTTC. Encoded protein: CASNPRGGGETQYF.

This clonotype has just a few counts. One end of the junction fails to match germline, which may point to a read error. This chain joins TRBV19 and TRBJ2-5, with a weak D call TRBD2 (6 bases). The CDR3 has 15 residues. Germline-derived CDR1 and CDR2 are LNHDA and SQIVND (reference sequence). CDR3 region: CTSSIAAAAEETQYF. CDR3 bases: TGTACCAGTAGTATAGCGGCAGCGGCCGAAGAGACCCAGTACTTC. The full variable domain, rest sourced from reference TRBV19 and TRBJ2-5, is DGGITQSPKYLFRKEGQNVTLSCEQNLNHDAMYWYRQDPGQGLRLIYYSQIVNDFQKGDIAEGYSVSREKKESFPLTVTSAQKNPTAFYLCTSSIAAAAEETQYFGPGTRLLVL.

This clonotype showed up many times. V and J are TRBV9 and TRBJ2-2, with D unclear. The germline V gene has CDR1 SGDLS and CDR2 YYNGEE. There are 13 residues in the CDR3. The V gene lost 3 bases and the J gene lost 2 bases, with 5 bases spanning the gap. CDR3 loop: CASSAPNTGELFF. Here the CDR3 DNA reads TGTGCCAGCAGCGCCCCTAACACCGGGGAGCTGTTTTTT.

In its sample, this clonotype was seen many times. V usage is TRBV5-6 and J usage is TRBJ2-1, with D hard to call. The ends were cut back, 0 bases at V and 6 bases at J, with 10 bases in the middle. The germline CDR1 and CDR2 sequences are SGHDT and YYEEEE. The CDR3 extends over 14 amino acids. The DNA for the CDR3 is TGTGCCAGCAGCTTGGTCGACCCCCTCAATGAGCAGTTCTTC. This codes for CASSLVDPLNEQFF.

This clonotype was picked up many times. The rearrangement joins TRBV30 to TRBJ1-2; the D is unclear. The CDR3 has 12 residues. Deletions cut 7 bases from V and 8 bases from J, with 17 bases between. Germline assignment: CDR1 GTSNPN and CDR2 SVGIG (reference sequence). CDR3 nucleotides: TGTGCCTCCACCAAGTCGGCGCCCGGCTACACCTTC. Translating it yields CASTKSAPGYTF.

This clonotype was seen a few times. The chain couples TRBV7-9 to TRBJ2-3, with D possibly being TRBD2 (7 bases). The ends were cut back, 7 bases at V and 3 bases at J, with 17 bases in the middle. This CDR3 contains 15 residues. Germline loops: CDR1 SEHNR, CDR2 FQNEAQ (reference sequence). The CDR3 DNA reads TGTGCCAGCACCCCTTCGGGGGGCTGGACAGATACGCAGTATTTT. Translated, it gives CASTPSGGWTDTQYF.

This clonotype was seen repeatedly, ten times or more. The gene calls are TRBV27 and TRBJ2-7; D is undetermined. CDR1 and CDR2 (germline): MNHEY, SMNVEV (reference sequence). This CDR3 spans 13 amino acids. V lost 2 bases and J 3 bases, leaving 8 bases between the germline ends. Here the CDR3 reads CASSLRFNYEQYF. CDR3 DNA: TGTGCCAGCAGTTTACGATTCAACTACGAGCAGTACTTC.

Concerning this clonotype itself: Given a much more abundant clone one base away, this may be a read error. Lacking the conserved final phenylalanine or tryptophan, this CDR3 likely reflects a read error. The V and J genes are TRBV7-9 and TRBJ1-4; D gene unclear. This CDR3 spans 12 amino acids. V was cut by 1 base and J by 8 bases, with 5 bases left in between. Germline V lookup: CDR1 SEHNR, CDR2 FQNEAQ (reference sequence). The CDR3 bases are TGTGCCAGCAGCTTAGGGAGCGAAAAACTGTTTTCT. Its protein is CASSLGSEKLFS.

This clonotype was found many times. The J gene is TRBJ2-3, the V gene TRBV2; TRBD2 matches at 9 bases. Germline values: CDR1 SNHLY, CDR2 FYNNEI. This CDR3 region has 14 residues. The J segment lost 6 bases and the V segment lost 6 bases, leaving 7 bases of the junction unmatched. CDR3 DNA sequence: TGTGCCAGCAGCTCAGCGGGGGGTACCGATACGCAGTATTTT. Translating it yields CASSSAGGTDTQYF.

This clonotype was counted many times. The V call is TRBV28, the J call TRBJ2-5; 10 nucleotides match TRBD1. V shed 6 bases, J shed 7 bases, and the junction held 11 bases outside the gene matches. Germline-derived CDR1 and CDR2 are MDHEN and SYDVKM. This CDR3 is built from 15 residues. The CDR3 nucleotides are TGTGCCAGCAGGGCGGGGACAGGGGCGGAGGGGACCCAGTACTTC. Translated, it gives CASRAGTGAEGTQYF.

This clonotype was found many times. The V and J genes are TRBV11-2 and TRBJ1-2, with D possibly matching TRBD1 (5 bases). This CDR3 comprises 14 residues. Trimming left V 5 bases short and J 7 bases short, with 17 bases between. CDR1 and CDR2 (germline): SGHAT, FQNNGV. This CDR3 reads CASSPDFRASGYTF. The CDR3, as DNA: TGTGCCAGCAGCCCGGATTTCAGGGCGAGTGGCTACACCTTC.

This clonotype has more than one count but fewer than ten. This rearrangement joins TRBV19 to TRBJ1-2; D is perhaps TRBD1 (6 bases). There are 14 residues in the CDR3. Per germline, CDR1 LNHDA and CDR2 SQIVND (reference sequence). The V and J ends lost 1 base and 7 bases respectively, with 13 bases between them. The CDR3 bases are TGTGCCAGTAGTATAGGGGGGGACATCGTTGGCTACACCTTC. It encodes CASSIGGDIVGYTF.

This rearrangement joins TRBV4-1 to TRBJ1-1; D unresolved. The CDR3 sequence is 11 residues long. V shed 1 base and J shed 11 bases, with 8 bases lying between them. Germline CDR1 MGHRA, CDR2 YSYEKL. The CDR3 bases are TGCGCCAGCAGCCAAGGGGTGGTTGCTTTCTTT. Translated, it gives CASSQGVVAFF.

In its sample, this clonotype was seen many times. The chain uses TRBV28 and TRBJ1-4; D call uncertain. The germline V and J ends were trimmed by 4 bases and 3 bases, with 15 bases remaining between them. Germline CDR1 reads MDHEN; CDR2 reads SYDVKM. The CDR3 spans 16 residues. The CDR3 region has the DNA TGTGCCAGCAGTTGGGATTCTACTCGGGCTAATGAAAAACTGTTTTTT. Encoded protein: CASSWDSTRANEKLFF.

The V gene is TRBV6-1, the J gene TRBJ2-7, with TRBD1 matching 11 bases. The CDR3 loop spans 16 amino acids. The germline CDR1 and CDR2 sequences are MNHNS and SASEGT. Losses at the gene ends were 2 bases for V and 6 bases for J; bases not matched to a gene: 9. CDR3 loop: CASSETARTGGGEQYF. Written as DNA, the CDR3 is TGTGCCAGCAGTGAAACGGCTAGGACAGGGGGCGGCGAGCAGTACTTC.